This T cell receptor beta chain was recorded in a study of PD-L1 blockade in urothelial cancer. Study-wide background: Starting in the mid-2010s, patients were given atezolizumab (1,200 mg intravenously every 3 weeks). It was at 3 weeks (second dose) and 6 weeks after treatment start that blood was analyzed. Patients with male sex and bladder-origin urothelial cancer accounted for about 85% of the roughly 30 enrolled.

Every PCR was spiked with synthetic TCR analog templates. Some clones are missing from TCRdb's copy, which holds only in-frame ones; the method was immunoSEQ multiplex PCR. The repertoire has 50,000 to 55,000 clones, approximately 77% of them found once; the top ten carry approximately 4%. Time point of the sample: pretreatment peripheral blood. The source is a man between 65 and 85 years old with urothelial cancer. The sample was PBMCs, taken around atezolizumab (anti-PD-L1) treatment.

For the CDR3, the DNA is TGTGCCATCAGTGCGGACAGCAACTATGGCTACACCTTC. Protein product: CAISADSNYGYTF. The chain employs TRBV10-3 and TRBJ1-2, with D possibly TRBD1 on 6 matching bases. This CDR3 has 13 amino acids. Germline V gene data show CDR1 as ENHRY and CDR2 as SYGVKD. V gave up 4 bases and J gave up 2 bases, with 8 bases separating them.